This passage covers 20 T cell receptor beta chains from one sample sequenced in a study of CDR3 diversity in severe acne. TCRdb used MiXCR to reprocess the PCR reads, holding one entry per CDR3 protein. The table lists roughly 100,000 distinct CDR3 sequences, 51% of them singletons. The sequencing input was blood. The receptors originated from a male donor with acne.

This clonotype has at least ten counts. DNA of the CDR3: TGTGCCAGCAGCCTCAGGGGGCGCGGCTATGGCTACACCTTC. This gives the protein CASSLRGRGYGYTF. The chain employs TRBV7-2 and TRBJ1-2, with 8 bases that match TRBD1. Germline V lookup: CDR1 SGHTA, CDR2 FQGNSA. Losses at the gene ends were 5 bases for V and 4 bases for J; bases not matched to a gene: 6. CDR3 length: 14 amino acids.

Written as DNA, the CDR3 is TGTGCCAGCAGCTTAATTGGCCACCAAGAGGGGGAGCAGTTCTTC. Translating gives CASSLIGHQEGEQFF. The chain is built from TRBV7-9 and TRBJ2-1; perhaps D is TRBD1 or TRBD2 (5 bases each). V lost 2 bases and J lost 10, with 18 bases in between. Germline V gene sequence: CDR1 SEHNR, CDR2 FQNEAQ (reference sequence). This CDR3 has 15 residues.

The chain joins TRBV24-1 to TRBJ2-7, with 12 positions matching TRBD2. The CDR3 runs 15 residues. With V trimmed by 3 bases and J by 4 bases, 3 bases remained unmatched. Per germline, CDR1 KGHDR and CDR2 SFDVKD. The CDR3 protein is CATSDGTSGLYEQYF. The CDR3 DNA follows: TGTGCCACCAGTGATGGGACTAGCGGGTTATACGAGCAGTACTTC.

By frequency in the sample, this clonotype is medium-sized. The genes are TRBV7-6 and TRBJ2-7, with 11 bases that match TRBD1. Trimming took 5 bases from V and 10 from J; bases not matched to a gene: 13. Looked up from germline, CDR1 is SGHVS and CDR2 is FNYEAQ. The CDR3 sequence is 15 residues long. The CDR3 spells CASSRPGTGGSTQYF. The DNA of the CDR3 is TGTGCCAGCAGCCGCCCCGGGACAGGGGGTTCCACCCAGTACTTC.

Ten or more counts support this clonotype. The chain joins TRBV18 to TRBJ2-5; D gene uncertain. V was trimmed by 2 bases and J by 5 bases, leaving 15 bases between them. Per germline, CDR1 KGHSH and CDR2 LQKENI. The CDR3 is 15 amino acids. The CDR3 bases are TGTGCCAGCTCACCATTTAACGATCCAAGGGAGACCCAGTACTTC. This codes for CASSPFNDPRETQYF.

The genes are TRBV10-3 and TRBJ2-5; a possible D gene is TRBD1 (5 bases). V lost 2 bases and J 1 base, leaving 14 bases between the germline ends. This CDR3 comprises 16 residues. Per germline, CDR1 ENHRY and CDR2 SYGVKD. For the CDR3, the DNA is TGTGCCATCAGTGAGGCAGGGATGGTGATCCAAGAGACCCAGTACTTC. Amino acid sequence: CAISEAGMVIQETQYF.

This clonotype was observed many times. V and J are TRBV6-1 and TRBJ2-5; no firm D call. The CDR3 runs 13 residues. The germline gives CDR1 MNHNS, CDR2 SASEGT. With 7 bases removed from V and 8 bases from J, the gap between germline ends came to 17 bases. Here the CDR3 DNA reads TGTGCCAGCAAAGAAAGGCAGATTAGAACCCAGTACTTC. Its protein product is CASKERQIRTQYF.

This clonotype was observed many times. The CDR3, as DNA: TGTGCCAGCAGCAGGGACGGCCGCTCCTACGAGCAGTACTTC. It codes for CASSRDGRSYEQYF. The J gene is TRBJ2-7, the V gene TRBV2; perhaps D is TRBD1 or TRBD2 (5 bases each). Between the trimmed V and J ends, which lost 6 bases and 0 bases, there was a span of 12 bases. The germline V gene has CDR1 SNHLY and CDR2 FYNNEI. The CDR3 spans 14 residues. The full variable domain, in which reference TRBV2 and TRBJ2-7 provide the parts outside the CDR3, is EPEVTQTPSHQVTQMGQEVILRCVPISNHLYFYWYRQILGQKVEFLVSFYNNEISEKSEIFDDQFSVERPDGSNFTLKIRSTKLEDSAMYFCASSRDGRSYEQYFGPGTRLTVT.

The sample holds a few counts of this clonotype. V gene TRBV3-1 combines with J gene TRBJ1-1; D is unresolved. CDR3 length: 14 residues. Germline V lookup: CDR1 LGHDT, CDR2 YNNKEL (reference sequence). V was clipped by 2 bases and J by 2 bases, with 9 bases between them. CDR3 protein: CASSQLQGNTEAFF. The CDR3 DNA is TGTGCCAGCAGCCAACTTCAAGGTAACACTGAAGCTTTCTTT.

This clonotype was seen only a few times. J is TRBJ2-3 and V is TRBV5-1; tentative D call: TRBD2 (6 bases). The germline CDR1 and CDR2 sequences are SGHRS and YFSETQ. Trimming shortened V by 2 bases and J by 2 bases, and 12 bases separated the two germline ends. The CDR3 spans 15 residues. CDR3 protein: CASSFAGLFTDTQYF. For the CDR3, the DNA is TGCGCCAGCAGCTTTGCGGGGCTATTCACAGATACGCAGTATTTT.

This clonotype was counted between two and nine times. V is TRBV30 and J is TRBJ2-5, with TRBD1 matching over 7 bases. V gave up 2 bases and J gave up 2 bases; unmatched junction bases: 2. The CDR3 consists of 13 residues. The V gene's germline CDR1 is GTSNPN and CDR2 SVGIG (reference sequence). The CDR3 DNA is TGTGCCTGGAGTTCGGGACAGCAAGAGACCCAGTACTTC. This encodes CAWSSGQQETQYF.

The rearrangement joins TRBV25-1 to TRBJ2-7; 10 bases align to TRBD1. The V and J ends lost 3 bases and 7 bases, in that order; junction bases with no gene match: 3. The V gene's germline CDR1 is MGHDK and CDR2 SYGVNS. The CDR3 has 13 residues. The CDR3 DNA is TGTGCCAGCAGTGAGACAGGGGGCGGTGAGCAGTACTTC. Translating gives CASSETGGGEQYF.

This clonotype was detected ten times or more. The chain is built from TRBV5-6 and TRBJ2-1; D call uncertain. V lost 3 bases to trimming and J lost 5 bases, with 3 bases between them. This CDR3 spans 11 amino acids. The germline gives CDR1 SGHDT, CDR2 YYEEEE. CDR3 in DNA: TGTGCCAGCAGCTGGGACAATGAGCAGTTCTTC. This translates into CASSWDNEQFF.

This sequence joins TRBV25-1 and TRBJ1-1; D gene unclear. Trimming removed 5 bases at V and 4 bases at J, with 14 bases between. Germline V CDR1 and CDR2: MGHDK, SYGVNS. CDR3 length: 14 amino acids. CDR3 sequence: CASSNPTFFTEAFF. CDR3 coding DNA: TGTGCCAGCAGTAACCCGACATTTTTCACTGAAGCTTTCTTT.

The table lists this clonotype with a few counts. The junction departs from the called germline gene at one end, perhaps through a read error. The rearrangement uses TRBV29-1 and TRBJ2-2; 15 bases are shared with TRBD2. The CDR3 has 16 amino acids. The V gene's germline CDR1 is SQVTM and CDR2 ANQGSEA. CDR3 sequence reads: CSARGLAGGNTGELVF. CDR3 sequence (DNA): TGCAGCGCTAGGGGACTAGCGGGAGGAAACACCGGGGAGCTGGTTTTT.

This clonotype was detected once. Since no conserved phenylalanine or tryptophan closes the CDR3, a read error is the likely cause. It is unclear where the CDR3 begins or ends on the DNA, so no DNA is shown, and the CDR3 is as TCRdb lists it. The chain is built from TRBV7-9 and TRBJ2-7. The CDR3 has 8 residues if both end residues are counted. Germline CDR1 and CDR2: SEHNR and FQNEAQ (reference sequence). The CDR3 loop reads CASSSRED.

This clonotype has ten or more counts. V usage is TRBV7-2 and J usage is TRBJ2-1; TRBD2 agrees at 8 bases. The junction had 9 bases not matched to a gene; V was cut back by 11 bases and J by 3 bases. Germline CDR1 is SGHTA and CDR2 is FQGNSA. This CDR3 contains 14 residues. CDR3 amino acids: CASTRTSYYNEQFF. For the CDR3, the DNA is TGTGCCTCAACCCGGACTAGCTACTACAATGAGCAGTTCTTC.

A single count supports this clonotype. Compared with germline, one end of the junction differs, possibly owing to a read error. Written as DNA, the CDR3 is TGTGTCAGCAGGGACCCGGGACTAGCGGGAGGTGGGAATGAGCAGTTCTTC. The encoded protein is CVSRDPGLAGGGNEQFF. V usage is TRBV6-2 or TRBV6-3 and J usage is TRBJ2-1, with TRBD2 matching over 15 bases. CDR3 length: 17 residues. The germline CDR1 and CDR2 sequences are MNHEY and SVGEGT.

The CDR3 region is CASSKGGGGSTDTQYF. The CDR3 DNA is TGTGCCAGCAGTAAGGGGGGGGGGGGTAGCACAGATACGCAGTATTTT. The genes are TRBV6-1 and TRBJ2-3, with D tentatively TRBD2 (7 bases). The V gene lost 5 bases and the J gene lost 0 bases, with 15 bases spanning the gap. The CDR3 totals 16 residues. In germline, CDR1 is MNHNS, CDR2 SASEGT.

This clonotype was recorded only once. The gene calls are TRBV5-4 and TRBJ2-7; possible D gene TRBD1, 6 bases. This CDR3 contains 14 residues. V gave up 2 bases and J gave up 5 bases, with 14 bases separating them. The germline V gene has CDR1 SGHNT and CDR2 YYREEE (reference sequence). The CDR3 region is CASSLGQTINEQYF. For the CDR3, the DNA is TGTGCCAGCAGCTTAGGACAGACCATCAACGAGCAGTACTTC.